A selection of T cell receptor beta chains follows, all from one sample in a study of T cell responses to AZD1222 COVID-19 vaccine. TCRdb's table, derived via immunoSEQ multiplex PCR, lists solely in-frame clones and lacks some. The table includes 180,000 or so clones, more than 75% detected once. The sequences come from peripheral blood, collected 28 days after the second AZD1222 dose. Every receptor here comes from an adult who received the AZD1222 COVID-19 vaccine. Each CDR3 is given without its conserved first and last residue. A D gene is named only where the DNA matches it firmly. Expanded clones are given a class, and other clones once, few, many or no size at all.

clone size	V gene	D gene	J gene	CDR3 length	CDR3 protein
NA	TRBV7-2	NA	TRBJ1-5	11	ASSLNSNQPQH
NA	TRBV5-5	NA	TRBJ2-2	15	ASSRLPVDRGTGELF
NA	TRBV30	NA	TRBJ1-4	10	ALQGRGEKLF
NA	TRBV4-2	NA	TRBJ2-3	13	ASSSFSGSTDTQY
NA	TRBV19	NA	TRBJ1-5	13	ASSIEAGLHQPQH
NA	TRBV6-7	NA	TRBJ2-5	16	ASSRTDRPGGAQETQY
NA	TRBV19	TRBD1	TRBJ1-5	13	ASSTRTGGGQPQH
NA	TRBV3-1/TRBV3-2	NA	TRBJ2-7	15	ASSQELGRPNSYEQY
NA	TRBV27	NA	TRBJ2-3	13	ASSLSVPSTDTQY
NA	TRBV30	NA	TRBJ2-2	11	AWSLTNTGELF
NA	TRBV7-2	NA	TRBJ1-4	12	ASSLGSGGEKLF
once	TRBV24-1	TRBD2	TRBJ2-1	13	ATSEPDSGSQEQF
NA	TRBV19	NA	TRBJ1-3	13	ASSIGASSGNTIY
once	TRBV7-2	TRBD1	TRBJ2-5	11	ASSSGTGGIRY
NA	TRBV7-3	NA	TRBJ2-5	12	ASSLAGQKETQY
NA	TRBV25-1	TRBD2	TRBJ2-2	11	ASTSGRYGELF
NA	TRBV7-8	TRBD1	TRBJ2-7	12	ASSPPGQAYEQY
NA	TRBV28	NA	TRBJ2-5	11	ASSTVGRETQY
NA	TRBV5-8	TRBD1	TRBJ2-4	14	ASSPGQGATKNIQY
NA	TRBV4-3	NA	TRBJ1-5	11	ASSQERGGAQH
NA	TRBV24-1	TRBD1	TRBJ1-5	13	ATSGTGESNQPQH
NA	TRBV7-3	NA	TRBJ1-1	15	ASSLFMIGREGTEAF
NA	TRBV7-3	NA	TRBJ2-3	12	ASSLSRATDTQY
once	TRBV10-1	TRBD1	TRBJ2-2	13	ASSDNRGNTGELF
few	TRBV5-4	TRBD2	TRBJ2-1	13	ASSAAGGPHNEQF
NA	TRBV24-1	NA	TRBJ2-2	14	ATSGETGSNTGELF
NA	TRBV9	TRBD2	TRBJ2-6	15	ASSTTPGGSGANVLT
NA	TRBV7-9	TRBD1	TRBJ2-7	12	ASSFGQGPYEQY
NA	TRBV5-6	NA	TRBJ2-5	11	ASGSGGRETQY
NA	TRBV29-1	TRBD1	TRBJ1-2	10	SVGQGATGYT
NA	TRBV19	NA	TRBJ2-4	13	ASSSPGIAKNIQY
NA	TRBV4-3	TRBD1	TRBJ2-1	13	ASSSRQGVYNEQF
NA	TRBV7-9	NA	TRBJ1-5	13	ASSFGRAANQPQH
NA	TRBV28	NA	TRBJ2-5	13	ASSLLVTREETQY
NA	TRBV28	NA	TRBJ1-2	12	ATFRAGPNYGYT
NA	TRBV2	TRBD2	TRBJ2-7	12	ASITGGVYYEQY
NA	TRBV11-1	NA	TRBJ2-1	11	ASSISGYNEQF
NA	TRBV30	NA	TRBJ1-1	11	AWSAGMNTEAF
NA	TRBV19	NA	TRBJ2-5	11	ASSGPKGETQY